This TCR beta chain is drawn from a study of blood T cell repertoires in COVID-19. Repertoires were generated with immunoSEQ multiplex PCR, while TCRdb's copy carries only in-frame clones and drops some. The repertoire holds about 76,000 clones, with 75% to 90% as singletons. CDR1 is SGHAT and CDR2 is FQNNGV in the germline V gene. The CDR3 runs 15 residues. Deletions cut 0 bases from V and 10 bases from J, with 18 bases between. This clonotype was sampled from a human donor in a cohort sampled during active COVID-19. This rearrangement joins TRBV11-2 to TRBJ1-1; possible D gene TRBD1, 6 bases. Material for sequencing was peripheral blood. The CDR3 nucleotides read TGTGCCAGCAGCTTAGATAAGGTTGGGGACATGGGAGCTTTCTTT. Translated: CASSLDKVGDMGAFF.